These T cell receptor beta chains were read from a single sample in a study of blood T cell repertoires in COVID-19. The table came from immunoSEQ multiplex PCR; TCRdb's copy has only in-frame clones and leaves some out. The sample lists roughly 88,000 clones, around 88% seen once, with around 17% in the top ten. Sequencing was done on a sample of peripheral blood. The receptor source for this set is a woman aged 60 to 75 with COVID-19, enrolled during active disease. Each CDR3 is given with its conserved first and last residue. A D gene is named only where the DNA matches it firmly. Size is omitted from some rows. Given values are once, few, many or a class for expanded clones.

>TRBJ2-1|TRBD2|TRBV7-2|-
CASSRAGGAAYEQFF
TGTGCCAGCAGCAGAGCCGGGGGGGCTGCCTATGAGCAGTTCTTC
>TRBJ2-1|-|TRBV11-2|once
CASSVEVYNEQFF
TGTGCCAGCAGCGTCGAGGTCTACAATGAGCAGTTCTTC
>TRBJ2-1|TRBD2|TRBV7-9|-
CASANERGSYNEQFF
TGTGCCAGCGCGAACGAGCGGGGCTCCTACAATGAGCAGTTCTTC
>TRBJ2-1|TRBD1|TRBV7-2|few
CASSLQGNEQFF
TGTGCCAGCAGCCTACAGGGGAATGAGCAGTTCTTC
>TRBJ2-7|TRBD2|TRBV7-6|-
CASSCQRTSSKAAGYEQYF
TGTGCCAGCAGCTGCCAGAGGACTAGCTCTAAGGCCGCCGGGTACGAGCAGTACTTC
>TRBJ1-1|TRBD1|TRBV5-1|once
CASSARTGGVAEAFF
TGCGCCAGCAGCGCGAGGACAGGGGGGGTCGCTGAAGCTTTCTTT
>TRBJ2-7|-|TRBV5-1|-
CASSLELARHEQYF
TGCGCCAGCAGCTTGGAATTAGCTAGACACGAGCAGTACTTC
>TRBJ2-1|TRBD2|TRBV18|-
CASSASGGASNEQFF
TGTGCCAGCTCAGCTAGCGGGGGGGCCAGTAATGAGCAGTTCTTC
>TRBJ2-6|-|TRBV4-1|-
CASSHAGVAGANVLTF
TGCGCCAGCAGCCACGCAGGGGTGGCTGGGGCCAACGTCCTGACTTTC
>TRBJ2-5|TRBD2|TRBV25-1|-
CASSEMGGGETQYF
TGTGCCAGCAGTGAAATGGGCGGGGGAGAGACCCAGTACTTC
>TRBJ2-3|-|TRBV5-1|-
CASSLVRGAGSFTDTQYF
TGCGCCAGCAGCTTGGTACGGGGGGCAGGGTCTTTCACAGATACGCAGTATTTT
>TRBJ2-7|TRBD1|TRBV30|many
CAWSQMGQGIHEQYF
TGTGCCTGGAGCCAAATGGGACAGGGAATTCACGAGCAGTACTTC
>TRBJ1-1|TRBD1|TRBV30|-
CAWSVQGATEAFF
TGTGCCTGGAGTGTACAGGGGGCCACTGAAGCTTTCTTT
>TRBJ2-7|-|TRBV6-5|-
CASSYGGGPYEQYF
TGTGCCAGCAGTTACGGGGGCGGACCCTACGAGCAGTACTTC
>TRBJ2-7|TRBD2|TRBV18|once
CASSPREGPYEQYF
TGTGCCAGCTCCCCGCGGGAGGGGCCCTACGAGCAGTACTTC
>TRBJ2-3|TRBD1|TRBV5-5|-
CASRRTGDGLVSVDTQYF
TGTGCCAGCAGACGGACAGGGGACGGACTAGTTTCGGTAGATACGCAGTATTTT
>TRBJ1-2|TRBD1|TRBV7-3|-
CASSSGTADGYTF
TGTGCCAGCAGCTCAGGGACAGCCGATGGCTACACCTTC
>TRBJ1-3|TRBD1|TRBV25-1|-
CASEGTGGRNTIYF
TGTGCCAGCGAGGGGACAGGTGGAAGAAACACCATATATTTT
>TRBJ2-3|-|TRBV5-1|-
CASSIRLVADTQYF
TGCGCCAGCAGCATTAGACTAGTTGCAGATACGCAGTATTTT
>TRBJ1-1|-|TRBV2|few
CASSELGGRNTEAFF
TGTGCCAGCAGTGAGCTGGGAGGGAGGAACACTGAAGCTTTCTTT
>TRBJ1-1|TRBD1|TRBV10-3|-
CAISPGQVNTEAFF
TGTGCCATCAGTCCCGGACAGGTGAACACTGAAGCTTTCTTT
>TRBJ2-1|-|TRBV7-2|-
CASSFGQAGHEQFF
TGTGCCAGCAGCTTTGGGCAGGCGGGGCATGAGCAGTTCTTC
>TRBJ1-2|TRBD1|TRBV6-6|-
CASSRRDRESNYGYTF
TGTGCCAGCAGTCGACGGGACAGGGAGTCGAACTATGGCTACACCTTC
>TRBJ2-1|-|TRBV24-1|-
CATSDSDEQFF
TGTGCCACCAGTGATTCGGATGAGCAGTTCTTC
>TRBJ1-6|TRBD1|TRBV7-2|-
CASSSRTGQYNSPLHF
TGTGCCAGCAGCTCGAGGACGGGACAGTATAATTCACCCCTCCACTTT
>TRBJ1-5|-|TRBV6-1|-
CASSTGTHQPQHF
TGTGCCAGCAGCACAGGGACCCATCAGCCCCAGCATTTT
>TRBJ1-5|-|TRBV12-5|-
CASGLVLGRRSNQPQHF
TGTGCTAGTGGTTTGGTACTTGGGCGCCGGAGCAATCAGCCCCAGCATTTT
>TRBJ2-3|-|TRBV5-1|-
CASSYWTPRTDTQYF
TGCGCCAGCAGTTATTGGACACCTCGCACAGATACGCAGTATTTT
>TRBJ2-1|-|TRBV27|few
CASSYSSYNEQFF
TGTGCCAGCAGCTACAGCTCCTACAATGAGCAGTTCTTC
>TRBJ1-1|TRBD1|TRBV2|-
CASGVQGATEAFF
TGTGCCAGCGGCGTACAGGGGGCCACTGAAGCTTTCTTT
>TRBJ1-1|TRBD1|TRBV10-3|-
CATRDREWAEAFF
TGTGCCACCAGGGACAGGGAGTGGGCTGAAGCTTTCTTT
>TRBJ2-3|-|TRBV4-2|-
CASSQVYTDTQYF
TGTGCCAGCAGCCAAGTCTACACAGATACGCAGTATTTT
>TRBJ2-3|-|TRBV9|-
CASSVGAGRPGTDTQYF
TGTGCCAGCAGCGTAGGTGCGGGGCGTCCGGGCACAGATACGCAGTATTTT
>TRBJ2-3|TRBD2|TRBV6-2/TRBV6-3|-
CASSQGTSGGTDTQYF
TGTGCCAGCAGTCAAGGGACTAGCGGGGGCACAGATACGCAGTATTTT
>TRBJ1-2|TRBD1|TRBV30|-
CAWSSQRGLGGYTF
TGTGCCTGGAGTTCCCAGAGGGGGCTGGGTGGCTACACCTTC
>TRBJ1-2|TRBD1|TRBV29-1|-
CSVATGNYGYTF
TGCAGCGTTGCGACAGGGAACTATGGCTACACCTTC
>TRBJ2-2|-|TRBV4-3|-
CASSQDTSGIGELFF
TGCGCCAGCAGCCAAGATACTTCGGGGATCGGGGAGCTGTTTTTT
>TRBJ2-7|TRBD2|TRBV6-2/TRBV6-3|-
CASIPGGLGFYEQYF
TGTGCCAGCATCCCGGGGGGACTCGGATTCTACGAGCAGTACTTC
>TRBJ1-2|TRBD1|TRBV30|few
CAWRTGYYGYTF
TGTGCCTGGCGGACAGGCTACTATGGCTACACCTTC
>TRBJ1-4|-|TRBV5-4|few
CASSGMQAGAGTNEKLFF
TGTGCCAGCAGCGGAATGCAGGCAGGGGCAGGGACTAATGAAAAACTGTTTTTT
>TRBJ2-5|-|TRBV7-7|-
CASSLALAETQYF
TGTGCTAGCAGCTTAGCCCTAGCAGAGACCCAGTACTTC
>TRBJ2-3|TRBD1|TRBV5-1|-
CASSPQGTKDTQYF
TGCGCCAGCAGCCCACAGGGGACCAAAGATACGCAGTATTTT
>TRBJ1-2|TRBD1|TRBV7-9|-
CASSSRQGVDYGYTF
TGTGCCAGCAGCTCACGACAGGGGGTCGACTATGGCTACACCTTC
>TRBJ2-6|-|TRBV30|-
CAWSAGDGANVLTF
TGTGCCTGGAGTGCAGGGGACGGGGCCAACGTCCTGACTTTC
>TRBJ2-2|-|TRBV5-6|-
CASSSDSFNTGELFF
TGTGCCAGCAGCTCGGACAGCTTCAACACCGGGGAGCTGTTTTTT
>TRBJ2-3|-|TRBV11-2|-
CASSRAEGYATDTQYF
TGTGCCAGCAGCCGGGCGGAGGGATACGCGACAGATACGCAGTATTTT
>TRBJ1-1|TRBD1|TRBV11-3|-
CASSFQGGTEAFF
TGTGCCAGCAGCTTCCAGGGGGGCACTGAAGCTTTCTTT
>TRBJ2-5|-|TRBV11-2|-
CASSLGSGETQYF
TGTGCCAGCAGCTTAGGATCGGGGGAGACCCAGTACTTC
>TRBJ2-1|TRBD1|TRBV19|-
CASSISYRGNNEQFF
TGTGCCAGTAGTATAAGCTACAGGGGGAACAATGAGCAGTTCTTC
>TRBJ2-7|-|TRBV21-1|-
CASSKVGSGTGAYEQYF
-
>TRBJ2-7|-|TRBV19|few
CASSNRPPYEQYF
TGTGCCAGTTCAAACAGGCCACCCTACGAGCAGTACTTC
>TRBJ1-4|TRBD1|TRBV28|-
CASSPDRGWTNEKLFF
TGTGCCAGCAGCCCGGACAGGGGTTGGACTAATGAAAAACTGTTTTTT
>TRBJ1-5|-|TRBV6-5|once
CASSRTDGGNQPQHF
TGTGCCAGCAGCAGGACAGATGGTGGCAATCAGCCCCAGCATTTT
>TRBJ1-3|-|TRBV2|-
CASRPQSSGNTIYF
TGTGCCAGCAGACCACAGAGCTCTGGAAACACCATATATTTT
>TRBJ2-5|-|TRBV5-1|-
CASSLNPGYQETQYF
TGCGCCAGCAGCTTGAATCCAGGGTACCAAGAGACCCAGTACTTC
>TRBJ1-6|TRBD1|TRBV7-2|-
CASSQGQGYNSPLHF
TGTGCCAGCAGCCAAGGACAGGGGTATAATTCACCCCTCCACTTT
>TRBJ1-1|-|TRBV10-3|-
CATQVDTEAFF
TGTGCCACCCAGGTAGACACTGAAGCTTTCTTT
>TRBJ1-1|TRBD1|TRBV28|few
CASSFLGQGGTEAFF
TGTGCCAGCAGTTTCCTTGGACAGGGAGGGACTGAAGCTTTCTTT